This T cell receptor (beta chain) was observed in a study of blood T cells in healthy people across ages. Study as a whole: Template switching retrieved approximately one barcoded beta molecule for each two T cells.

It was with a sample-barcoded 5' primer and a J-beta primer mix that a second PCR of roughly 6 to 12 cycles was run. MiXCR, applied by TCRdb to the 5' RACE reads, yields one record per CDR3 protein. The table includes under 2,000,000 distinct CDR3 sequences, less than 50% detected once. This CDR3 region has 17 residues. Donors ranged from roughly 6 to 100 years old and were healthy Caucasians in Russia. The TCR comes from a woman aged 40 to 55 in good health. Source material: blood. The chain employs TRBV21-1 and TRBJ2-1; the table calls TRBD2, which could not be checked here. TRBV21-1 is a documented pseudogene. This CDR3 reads CASSKSDSPGVYNEQFF. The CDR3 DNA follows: TGTGCCAGCAGCAAATCTGATAGTCCGGGGGTGTACAATGAGCAGTTCTTC.